Following are 18 T cell receptor beta chains from one sample sequenced in a study of blood T cell repertoires in COVID-19. Sequencing used immunoSEQ multiplex PCR; TCRdb keeps in-frame clones, though not all of them. This sample has 150,000 to 200,000 clones, with roughly four fifths found just once. The sample consisted of peripheral blood. Source of these receptors: a man aged 30 to 39 with active or convalescent COVID-19.

This rearrangement joins TRBV19 to TRBJ1-5; 9 bases line up with TRBD1. Per the germline V gene, CDR1 is LNHDA and CDR2 is SQIVND (reference sequence). V was pared by 9 bases and J by 1 base, with 25 bases of the junction left unmatched. This CDR3 is 21 amino acids long. The DNA for the CDR3 is TGTGCCAGCCGAATCCGGGACAGGGCTTCCTTTGGCCAAGGGAGCAATCAGCCCCAGCATTTT. Translating it yields CASRIRDRASFGQGSNQPQHF.

This clone was detected a few times. V gene TRBV25-1 combines with J gene TRBJ1-6, with D maybe TRBD1 (6 bases). The V and J ends lost 1 base and 7 bases respectively, with 11 bases between them. This CDR3 has 15 amino acids. From germline, CDR1 is MGHDK and CDR2 SYGVNS. In DNA form, the CDR3 reads TGTGCCAGCAGTGAATCTATACAGGGAAATTCACCCCTCCACTTT. Translation: CASSESIQGNSPLHF.

J is TRBJ1-4 and V is TRBV7-2; D unresolved. Germline assignment: CDR1 SGHTA and CDR2 FQGNSA. The CDR3 contains 15 residues. Between the trimmed V and J ends, which lost 7 bases and 6 bases, there was a span of 18 bases. The CDR3 sequence is CASTTTETIHEKLFF. The CDR3 nucleotides read TGTGCCAGCACCACGACCGAGACAATCCATGAAAAACTGTTTTTT.

The chain couples TRBV28 to TRBJ2-1; D is ambiguous. This CDR3 has 12 amino acids. CDR1 MDHEN and CDR2 SYDVKM come from the germline V gene. V lost 3 bases, J lost 8 bases, and 8 bases lay in between. The CDR3: CASSLSQDEQFF. The CDR3 DNA is TGTGCCAGCAGTTTGAGTCAGGATGAGCAGTTCTTC. Variable domain in full (rest from reference TRBV28 and TRBJ2-1): DVKVTQSSRYLVKRTGEKVFLECVQDMDHENMFWYRQDPGLGLRLIYFSYDVKMKEKGDIPEGYSVSREKKERFSLILESASTNQTSMYLCASSLSQDEQFFGPGTRLTVL.

This chain uses TRBV30 with TRBJ1-4; D not resolved. Germline values: CDR1 GTSNPN, CDR2 SVGIG (reference sequence). The V and J ends lost 5 bases and 10 bases respectively, with 8 bases between them. This CDR3 contains 10 residues. In nucleotides, the CDR3 is TGTGCCTGGGGCGCCGGAAAACTGTTTTTT. Protein sequence: CAWGAGKLFF.

V and J are TRBV7-6 and TRBJ2-1; 10 positions match TRBD2. In germline, CDR1 is SGHVS, CDR2 FNYEAQ. This CDR3 contains 16 residues. J was trimmed by 7 bases and V by 1 base; bases with no gene match: 7. As DNA, the CDR3 is TGTGCCAGCAGCTTAGTCGGAACTAGCGGGAAGAATGAGCAGTTCTTC. Its protein product is CASSLVGTSGKNEQFF.

This chain connects TRBV30 to TRBJ2-3; D ambiguous. Between the trimmed V and J ends, which lost 0 bases and 4 bases, there was a span of 5 bases. This CDR3 contains 12 residues. Germline values: CDR1 GTSNPN, CDR2 SVGIG (reference sequence). In DNA, the CDR3 is TGTGCCTGGAGTGTCGTCTCAGATACGCAGTATTTT. Translated: CAWSVVSDTQYF.

The chain is built from TRBV7-8 and TRBJ2-4; TRBD2 agrees at 8 bases. J was trimmed by 2 bases and V by 1 base; bases with no gene match: 10. The germline gives CDR1 SGHVS, CDR2 FQNEAQ. CDR3 length equals 18 residues. Here the CDR3 reads CASSLVPRGGGPKNIQYF. The CDR3 nucleotides are TGTGCCAGCAGCTTAGTCCCCCGGGGGGGCGGGCCCAAAAACATTCAGTACTTC.

The chain uses TRBV18 and TRBJ2-7; TRBD2 is a possible D gene (5 bases). There are 13 residues in the CDR3. The germline V and J ends were trimmed by 2 bases and 0 bases, with 5 bases remaining between them. Germline V CDR1 and CDR2: KGHSH, LQKENI. The CDR3 DNA reads TGTGCCAGCTCACCAAGCGGCTCCTACGAGCAGTACGTC. Its protein product is CASSPSGSYEQYV.

This clone was counted between two and nine times. Other DNA sequences from this sample encode an identical CDR3 as well. V usage is TRBV6-2 or TRBV6-3 and J usage is TRBJ1-2; D not certain. Trimming stripped 3 bases from V and 0 bases from J, with 5 bases between. Germline V gives CDR1 MNHEY, CDR2 SVGEGT. The CDR3 is 13 amino acids. CDR3 residues: CASSYPTNYGYTF. The CDR3 DNA reads as TGTGCCAGCAGTTATCCCACTAACTATGGCTACACCTTC.

This clone was picked up one time. This chain links TRBV24-1 with TRBJ2-3; 14 bases agree with TRBD2. The CDR3 contains 18 residues. CDR1 and CDR2 (germline): KGHDR, SFDVKD. The trim removed 4 bases at V and 0 bases at J, leaving 5 bases unmatched. CDR3 nucleotides: TGTGCCACCAGTGACCGGGGACTAGCGGGAGTGAGCACAGATACGCAGTATTTT. This gives the protein CATSDRGLAGVSTDTQYF.

The J gene is TRBJ2-3, the V gene TRBV2, with 12 bases aligning to TRBD1. With V trimmed by 6 bases and J by 2 bases, 6 bases remained unmatched. CDR3 length: 16 amino acids. Per germline, CDR1 SNHLY and CDR2 FYNNEI. CDR3 residues: CASRPGQGADTDTQYF. The CDR3 nucleotides are TGTGCCAGCAGACCGGGACAGGGGGCCGACACAGATACGCAGTATTTT. The whole variable domain, remainder taken from reference TRBV2 and TRBJ2-3, is EPEVTQTPSHQVTQMGQEVILRCVPISNHLYFYWYRQILGQKVEFLVSFYNNEISEKSEIFDDQFSVERPDGSNFTLKIRSTKLEDSAMYFCASRPGQGADTDTQYFGPGTRLTVL.

This clone appeared a few times. This rearrangement joins TRBV3-1 (or the pseudogene TRBV3-2) to TRBJ1-2, with 11 bases aligning to TRBD1. Germline CDR1 is LGHDT and CDR2 is YNNKEL (reference sequence). V was clipped by 6 bases and J by 0 bases; unmatched bases: 6. The CDR3 is 16 residues long. The CDR3 loop is CASSWTGGPSNYGYTF. The DNA of the CDR3 is TGTGCCAGCAGTTGGACAGGGGGCCCCTCTAACTATGGCTACACCTTC.

The gene calls are TRBV27 and TRBJ1-6; the D gene is possibly TRBD1 (6 bases). The V gene lost 3 bases and the J gene lost 5 bases, with 11 bases spanning the gap. The germline gives CDR1 MNHEY, CDR2 SMNVEV (reference sequence). The CDR3 has 15 residues. DNA for the CDR3: TGTGCCAGCAGTTTGCAGGGGCCCAATAATTCACCCCTCCACTTT. The encoded protein is CASSLQGPNNSPLHF.

J is TRBJ1-3 and V is TRBV9; D is unclear. The CDR3 contains 16 residues. Trimming pared 0 bases from V and 0 bases from J, leaving 10 bases between. Germline V CDR1 and CDR2: SGDLS, YYNGEE. The CDR3 sequence is CASSVGQVFSGNTIYF. The CDR3 DNA sequence: TGTGCCAGCAGCGTAGGTCAGGTGTTCTCTGGAAACACCATATATTTT. Together with reference TRBV9 and TRBJ1-3, the CDR3 gives the full variable domain: DSGVTQTPKHLITATGQRVTLRCSPRSGDLSVYWYQQSLDQGLQFLIQYYNGEERAKGNILERFSAQQFPDLHSELNLSSLELGDSALYFCASSVGQVFSGNTIYFGEGSWLTVV.

This clone was recorded a few times. The V call is TRBV4-1, the J call TRBJ1-2, with TRBD1 as a possible D gene (6 bases). This CDR3 has 16 residues. In germline, CDR1 is MGHRA, CDR2 YSYEKL. Trimming removed 0 bases from V and 4 bases from J, with 15 bases in between. In nucleotides, the CDR3 is TGCGCCAGCAGCCAAGACATGGACAGCAGGCCCTATGGCTACACCTTC. This encodes CASSQDMDSRPYGYTF.

The V gene is TRBV6-2 or TRBV6-3, the J gene TRBJ2-1; tentative D call: TRBD2 (6 bases). V lost 6 bases, J lost 10 bases, and 16 bases lay in between. This CDR3 region has 13 residues. Germline-derived CDR1 and CDR2 are MNHEY and SVGEGT. Written as DNA, the CDR3 is TGTGCCAGCAGCTTTCGGGAGCTAGCCGAGCAGTTCTTC. This encodes CASSFRELAEQFF.

The rearrangement links TRBV18 to TRBJ2-7; 10 bases line up with TRBD1. Germline CDR1 reads KGHSH; CDR2 reads LQKENI. Trimming took 6 bases from V and 0 from J; bases not matched to a gene: 5. The CDR3 is made up of 15 amino acids. The CDR3 region is CASSGGQGGSYEQYV. CDR3 DNA sequence: TGTGCCAGCTCCGGCGGACAGGGGGGCTCCTACGAGCAGTACGTC.